This is a list of T cell receptor beta chains from one sample in a study of blood T cell repertoires in COVID-19. Clones were sequenced by immunoSEQ multiplex PCR, and TCRdb holds only the in-frame ones, with some missing. The table records 150,000 to 200,000 clones, roughly 90% of them present only once. Sequenced sample: peripheral blood. The receptors were gathered from a man between 60 and 75 years old with acute or convalescent COVID-19. The CDR3 runs from the conserved cysteine through the conserved F or W. D genes are given only for firm matches. Expanded clones are given a class, and other clones once, few, many or no size at all.

>TRBJ1-3|TRBD1|TRBV29-1|-
TGCAGCGTCGTCGGACAGGGGGCTGGAAACACCATATATTTT
CSVVGQGAGNTIYF
>TRBJ2-7|TRBD2|TRBV19|-
TGTGCCAGTAGTTCCTTAGCGGGGCCCTCCTACGAGCAGTACTTC
CASSSLAGPSYEQYF
>TRBJ1-1|TRBD1|TRBV29-1|-
TGCGGCGTGCGGGGACAGGGAAACACTGAAGCTTTCTTT
CGVRGQGNTEAFF
>TRBJ1-6|-|TRBV3-1/TRBV3-2|-
TGTGCCGCCTCCAGGGGCAATTCACCCCTCCACTTT
CAASRGNSPLHF
>TRBJ1-3|TRBD1|TRBV24-1|few
TGTGCCACCAGTGATGGGACAGGGTACGTCTCCTCTGGAAACACCATATATTTT
CATSDGTGYVSSGNTIYF
>TRBJ2-2|-|TRBV7-2|-
TGTGCCAGCAGCTTATGGGCCGGGATCCTCGGGGAGCTGTTTTTT
CASSLWAGILGELFF
>TRBJ2-7|TRBD2|TRBV7-9|few
TGTGCCAGCAGCCATAGGGGAACTAGCGGGGACTCCTACGAGCAGTACTTC
CASSHRGTSGDSYEQYF
>TRBJ2-1|TRBD1|TRBV2|-
TGTGCCAGCAGGAGAGGGGACAGGGGACATGAGCAGTTCTTC
CASRRGDRGHEQFF
>TRBJ1-3|-|TRBV6-5|-
TGTGCCAGCAGGCCAACAGGGTATCCTGGAAACACCATATATTTT
CASRPTGYPGNTIYF
>TRBJ2-3|TRBD1|TRBV3-1/TRBV3-2|-
TGTGCCAGCAGCCAGGGGGACAGGGGGCAAAGAAATACGCAGTATTTT
CASSQGDRGQRNTQYF
>TRBJ2-7|-|TRBV10-3|-
TGTGCCATCAGTGAGTTTAGCGGTAGCTCCTACGAGCAGTACTTC
CAISEFSGSSYEQYF
>TRBJ1-1|TRBD1|TRBV6-6|-
TGTGCCAGCGGGGACAGCTGGAACACTGAAGCTTTCTTT
CASGDSWNTEAFF
>TRBJ2-7|-|TRBV5-6|-
TGTGCCAGCAGCTTGAGGTCCACAGGGCTATCCTACGAGCAGTACTTC
CASSLRSTGLSYEQYF
>TRBJ1-3|TRBD1|TRBV13|-
TGTGCCAGCAGCCAGACAGGGGACCCATCTGGAAACACCATATATTTT
CASSQTGDPSGNTIYF
>TRBJ1-2|-|TRBV5-6|-
TGTGCCAGCAGCTTGGCCGACAGACTTTATGGCTACACCTTC
CASSLADRLYGYTF
>TRBJ2-1|-|TRBV18|once
TGTGCCAGCTCACCACTAGGGCCAGGGCGAAATGAGCAGTTCTTC
CASSPLGPGRNEQFF
>TRBJ1-1|-|TRBV5-1|-
TGCGCCAGCAGCCAACCGTCCGGGGTGAACACTGAAGCTTTCTTT
CASSQPSGVNTEAFF
>TRBJ2-7|-|TRBV5-1|-
TGCGCCAGCGGCCGGGACGGGAGCTCCTACGAGCAGTACTTC
CASGRDGSSYEQYF
>TRBJ2-7|TRBD1|TRBV6-1|-
TGTGCCAGCAGACCAGGGGGCAGCTCCTACGAGCAGTACTTC
CASRPGGSSYEQYF
>TRBJ1-1|-|TRBV6-5|-
TGTGCCAGCAGCCCCTATCGGAACACTGAAGCTTTCTTT
CASSPYRNTEAFF
>TRBJ1-4|TRBD1|TRBV7-2|-
TGTGCCAGCAGCCAAAGACAGGGTGGTGAAAAACTGTTTTTT
CASSQRQGGEKLFF
>TRBJ1-6|-|TRBV9|few
TGTGCCAGCAGCGTAGAACAGTTTTGGAATTCACCCCTCCACTTT
CASSVEQFWNSPLHF
>TRBJ1-4|TRBD1|TRBV6-2/TRBV6-3|-
TGTGCCAGCAGTTACCGACAGGGTCGGGCGAAAAAACTGTTTTTT
CASSYRQGRAKKLFF
>TRBJ2-1|-|TRBV19|-
TGTGCCAGTAGTATGAGCAACAGGGTGGGAAATGAGCAGTTCTTC
CASSMSNRVGNEQFF
>TRBJ2-2|-|TRBV6-5|-
TGTGCCAGCAGGCCCCGGGGATTCACCGGGGAGCTGTTTTTT
CASRPRGFTGELFF
>TRBJ2-2|-|TRBV28|-
TGTGCCAGCAGTTCCGGGACTCCTCTGAACACCGGGGAGCTGTTTTTT
CASSSGTPLNTGELFF
>TRBJ1-4|TRBD1|TRBV6-5|-
TGTGCCAGCGAACGGGACAGGGATGAAAAACTGTTTTTT
CASERDRDEKLFF
>TRBJ2-7|-|TRBV7-8|-
TGTGCCAGCAGCTTAGGCGACAACGACGTCTACGAGCAGTACTTC
CASSLGDNDVYEQYF
>TRBJ2-5|-|TRBV18|-
TGTGCCAGCGGGGCGTCCGGTAGCCAAGAGACCCAGTACTTC
CASGASGSQETQYF
>TRBJ2-7|TRBD1|TRBV3-1/TRBV3-2|few
TGTGCCAGCGGGGGGACAGGGCTCTACGAGCAGTACTTC
CASGGTGLYEQYF
>TRBJ2-1|-|TRBV7-2|-
TGTGCCAGCAGCCTACAGCGGAATGAGCAGTTCTTC
CASSLQRNEQFF
>TRBJ1-2|-|TRBV2|once
TGTGCCAGCAGTGGTGGGCAGAACTATGGCTACACCTTC
CASSGGQNYGYTF
>TRBJ1-5|TRBD1|TRBV24-1|-
TGTGCCACCAGTGATCGAGACAGGGCTTTCGATCAGCCCCAGCATTTT
CATSDRDRAFDQPQHF
>TRBJ1-1|-|TRBV18|-
TGTGCCAGCTCACGGGTGGAGGGGAACACTGAAGCTTTCTTT
CASSRVEGNTEAFF
>TRBJ1-6|TRBD1|TRBV7-9|-
TGTGCCAGCAGCTTAACAGGGGAGGAATCACCCCTCCACTTT
CASSLTGEESPLHF
>TRBJ1-5|-|TRBV15|-
TGTGCCACCAGCAGATCGCGAGGGCCCACTCAGCCCCAGCATTTT
CATSRSRGPTQPQHF
>TRBJ1-4|-|TRBV20-1|-
TGCAGCCTCGGTCGGGAAAAACTGTTTTTT
CSLGREKLFF